This TCR beta chain was sequenced in a study of blood T cell repertoires in COVID-19. Study overall: Samples of COVID-19 (acute and convalescent) were obtained from the United States, Italy and Spain. The cDNA or gDNA used as material had been derived from T cells, B-cell-depleted T cells, or PBMCs.

Profiling relied on immunoSEQ multiplex PCR, and the TCRdb table lists in-frame clones only, not all of them. The table records over 10,000 clones, 70% to 85% of them present only once. The CDR3 is 12 residues long. Germline lookup yields CDR1 SGHNT and CDR2 YYREEE (reference sequence). V dropped 4 bases and J dropped 7 bases, with 9 bases sitting between them. The chain is built from TRBV5-4 and TRBJ2-1, with D perhaps matching TRBD1 (5 bases). The sample taken for sequencing was peripheral blood. The source is a human donor in a cohort sampled during active COVID-19. CDR3 region: CASSNDRNEQFF. The CDR3 region has the DNA TGTGCCAGCAGCAACGACAGAAATGAGCAGTTCTTC.